The 27 T cell receptor beta chains below come from one sample, sequenced in a study of T cell changes during pregnancy in multiple sclerosis. Only in-frame clones appear in the TCRdb table, and some are missing; sequencing was by immunoSEQ multiplex PCR. The profile shows around 130,000 clones, about 94% of them singletons. The sample here was peripheral blood, taken before pregnancy. These receptors originate from a female donor with multiple sclerosis, enrolled in a pregnancy study.

CDR3 region: CASSYSSGTPQTELFF. The CDR3 DNA reads TGTGCCAGCAGTTACTCATCCGGGACTCCGCAAACCGAGCTGTTTTTT. This chain uses TRBV6-5 with TRBJ2-2; D possibly corresponds to TRBD2 (6 bases). CDR1 MNHEY and CDR2 SVGAGI come from the germline V gene. The ends were cut back, 0 bases at V and 11 bases at J, with 19 bases in the middle. The CDR3 is 16 residues long.

This chain uses TRBV27 with TRBJ2-3; no clear D. The germline V and J ends were trimmed by 3 bases and 0 bases, with 7 bases remaining between them. CDR1 and CDR2 (germline): MNHEY, SMNVEV (reference sequence). The CDR3 runs to 14 residues. CDR3 in amino acids: CASSFRVSTDTQYF. The CDR3 DNA sequence: TGTGCCAGCAGTTTTCGGGTTAGCACAGATACGCAGTATTTT.

The count of this clone is one. The chain joins TRBV5-1 to TRBJ1-5, with 7 bases that match TRBD1. This CDR3 has 18 residues. The trim removed 3 bases at V and 4 bases at J, leaving 16 bases unmatched. CDR1 and CDR2 (germline): SGHRS, YFSETQ. The CDR3 sequence is CASSWRAQGYFGNQPQHF. CDR3 coding DNA: TGCGCCAGCAGCTGGCGGGCACAGGGGTATTTCGGGAATCAGCCCCAGCATTTT.

The chain couples TRBV15 to TRBJ1-3, with TRBD1 matching over 7 bases. CDR3 length: 15 residues. Germline V gene data show CDR1 as LNHNV and CDR2 as YYDKDF (reference sequence). The junction had 3 bases not matched to a gene; V was cut back by 0 bases and J by 4 bases. Here the CDR3 DNA reads TGTGCCACCAGCAGAGATAGGGGGCTCGGAAACACCATATATTTT. Translation: CATSRDRGLGNTIYF.

V and J are TRBV5-1 and TRBJ2-7, with 7 positions matching TRBD1. CDR3 length: 15 amino acids. The J segment lost 0 bases and the V segment lost 3 bases, leaving 6 bases of the junction unmatched. Germline assignment: CDR1 SGHRS and CDR2 YFSETQ. The CDR3: CASSSIGTVSYEQYF. CDR3 nucleotides: TGCGCCAGCAGCTCTATAGGGACAGTCTCCTACGAGCAGTACTTC.

The rearrangement uses TRBV4-1 and TRBJ2-3, with TRBD2 matching 13 bases. The CDR3 has 18 amino acids. With 1 base clipped from V and 0 bases from J, the junction kept 4 bases outside the gene matches. The germline V gene encodes CDR1 MGHRA and CDR2 YSYEKL. The CDR3 spells CASSQVTSGGASTDTQYF. The CDR3 region has the DNA TGCGCCAGCAGCCAAGTTACTAGCGGGGGGGCCAGCACAGATACGCAGTATTTT.

This clone appeared a few times. The chain employs TRBV19 and TRBJ2-5, with TRBD2 matching 11 bases. V lost 0 bases, J lost 0 bases, and 3 bases stayed unmatched. Looked up from germline, CDR1 is LNHDA and CDR2 is SQIVND (reference sequence). The CDR3 covers 17 residues. CDR3 nucleotides: TGTGCCAGTAGTATAGACCCTAGCGGGGGGTACCAAGAGACCCAGTACTTC. This encodes CASSIDPSGGYQETQYF.

The chain joins TRBV6-1 to TRBJ2-4; D is perhaps TRBD1 (6 bases). Germline loops: CDR1 MNHNS, CDR2 SASEGT. V lost 10 bases and J 6 bases, leaving 13 bases between the germline ends. The CDR3 is 12 residues long. DNA for the CDR3: TGTGCCACCCGGACAGCAAGAAACATTCAGTACTTC. It translates to CATRTARNIQYF.

The chain joins TRBV10-2 to TRBJ1-1; D unclear. The germline V gene encodes CDR1 WSHSY and CDR2 SAAADI. This CDR3 comprises 13 residues. Trimming stripped 3 bases from V and 6 bases from J, with 11 bases between. The CDR3 is CASSEYLSPEAFF. The CDR3 DNA reads as TGCGCCAGCAGTGAATATCTTAGTCCTGAAGCTTTCTTT.

The chain carries TRBV11-3 and TRBJ2-2, with D possibly being TRBD1 (7 bases). Trimming took 3 bases from V and 7 from J, leaving 12 bases between them. The CDR3 is made up of 14 amino acids. Germline CDR1 and CDR2: SGHNT and YENEEA. CDR3 DNA: TGTGCCAGCAGCTTCAACAGGGGAGGCGGGGAGCTGTTTTTT. This codes for CASSFNRGGGELFF. The full variable domain, in which reference TRBV11-3 and TRBJ2-2 provide the parts outside the CDR3, is EAGVVQSPRYKIIEKKQPVAFWCNPISGHNTLYWYLQNLGQGPELLIRYENEEAVDDSQLPKDRFSAERLKGVDSTLKIQPAELGDSAVYLCASSFNRGGGELFFGEGSRLTVL.

A remark on this clone: The germline gene is not matched at one end of the junction; a read error may be the cause. The V and J genes are TRBV10-3 and TRBJ2-7; 8 positions agree with TRBD2. Germline CDR1 ENHRY, CDR2 SYGVKD. The CDR3 sequence is 15 residues long. The CDR3, as DNA: TGTGCCAGCAGTGAGAGAGCGGGGGAGTCCTACGAGCAGTACTTC. It specifies CASSERAGESYEQYF.

The genes are TRBV7-2 and TRBJ2-1; TRBD2 matches 8 bases. With 1 base clipped from V and 15 bases from J, the junction kept 8 bases outside the gene matches. The germline gives CDR1 SGHTA, CDR2 FQGNSA. The CDR3 contains 13 residues. Here the CDR3 DNA reads TGTGCCAGCAGCTTAGTACCGGGAGGGCCACGGTTCTTC. Encoded protein: CASSLVPGGPRFF.

The chain has TRBV28 and TRBJ1-5; 7 bases are a match to TRBD1. This CDR3 has 14 residues. CDR1 MDHEN and CDR2 SYDVKM come from the germline V gene. After removal of 3 bases from V and 9 bases from J, the junction contained 8 bases not matched to a gene. The chain's CDR3 is CASSLGQPGPPQHF. The CDR3 DNA reads as TGTGCCAGCAGTTTGGGACAGCCGGGTCCGCCCCAGCATTTT. Combining the CDR3 with reference TRBV28 and TRBJ1-5 gives the whole variable domain DVKVTQSSRYLVKRTGEKVFLECVQDMDHENMFWYRQDPGLGLRLIYFSYDVKMKEKGDIPEGYSVSREKKERFSLILESASTNQTSMYLCASSLGQPGPPQHFGDGTRLSIL.

The gene calls are TRBV19 and TRBJ2-3; D perhaps matches TRBD1 (8 bases). In germline, CDR1 is LNHDA, CDR2 SQIVND (reference sequence). The ends were cut back, 3 bases at V and 1 base at J, with 14 bases in the middle. The CDR3 loop spans 16 amino acids. CDR3 DNA: TGTGCCAGTAGTATGGGCACAGGGGGGGGCACAGATACGCAGTATTTT. This translates into CASSMGTGGGTDTQYF.

This chain joins TRBV6-6 and TRBJ2-3, with 12 nucleotides matching TRBD1. Trimming removed 6 bases from V and 4 bases from J; junction bases left unmatched: 8. Germline CDR1 reads MNHNY; CDR2 reads SVGAGI (reference sequence). The CDR3 has 16 amino acids. The CDR3 bases are TGTGCCAGCAGCGGACGGGACAGGGGGCAAGCAGATACGCAGTATTTT. Amino acid sequence: CASSGRDRGQADTQYF.

CDR3: CASSLEQGADTEAFF. DNA for the CDR3: TGTGCCAGCAGCTTAGAACAGGGGGCGGACACTGAAGCTTTCTTT. V is TRBV7-2 and J is TRBJ1-1; 9 positions agree with TRBD1. CDR3 length: 15 amino acids. Germline values: CDR1 SGHTA, CDR2 FQGNSA. Trimming at V came to 1 base and at J to 3 bases, leaving 3 bases not matched to a gene.

This clone showed up just once. The chain joins TRBV7-2 to TRBJ1-3; D call uncertain. This CDR3 is 14 amino acids long. The V gene lost 5 bases and the J gene lost 1 base, with 9 bases spanning the gap. Germline V lookup: CDR1 SGHTA, CDR2 FQGNSA. The CDR3 reads CASSPSGSGNTIYF. Here the CDR3 DNA reads TGTGCCAGCAGCCCCTCGGGGTCTGGAAACACCATATATTTT. Combining the CDR3 with reference TRBV7-2 and TRBJ1-3 gives the whole variable domain GAGVSQSPSNKVTEKGKDVELRCDPISGHTALYWYRQSLGQGLEFLIYFQGNSAPDKSGLPSDRFSAERTGGSVSTLTIQRTQQEDSAVYLCASSPSGSGNTIYFGEGSWLTVV.

CDR3 loop: CAIRGQGDKKLFF. The CDR3 DNA follows: TGTGCCATCCGAGGGCAAGGGGACAAAAAACTGTTTTTT. The chain couples TRBV10-3 to TRBJ1-4, with D possibly TRBD1 on 6 matching bases. Germline CDR1 reads ENHRY; CDR2 reads SYGVKD. The CDR3 length is 13 residues. Trimming removed 8 bases at V and 9 bases at J, with 16 bases between.

A single count supports this clone. This chain joins TRBV7-3 and TRBJ2-3; 12 bases match TRBD2. This CDR3 spans 18 amino acids. CDR1 is SGHTA, CDR2 FQGTGA, per germline. The ends lost 2 bases at V and 3 bases at J; junction bases unmatched: 9. The chain's CDR3 is CASSLYSLAGGLTDTQYF. Here the CDR3 DNA reads TGTGCCAGCAGCTTATATTCCCTAGCGGGGGGGCTGACAGATACGCAGTATTTT.

The rearrangement joins TRBV6-1 to TRBJ2-1; 12 bases are a match to TRBD1. V shed 6 bases, J shed 9 bases, and the junction held 6 bases outside the gene matches. Germline-derived CDR1 and CDR2 are MNHNS and SASEGT. The CDR3 spans 14 residues. In DNA, the CDR3 is TGTGCCAGCAGCGCCGGGACAGGGGGCGGTGAGCAGTTCTTC. Its translation is CASSAGTGGGEQFF.

The chain links TRBV7-2 to TRBJ2-1, with 11 bases aligning to TRBD2. Germline V gene data show CDR1 as SGHTA and CDR2 as FQGNSA. The CDR3 contains 18 residues. The V and J ends lost 3 bases and 1 base, in that order; junction bases with no gene match: 8. DNA of the CDR3: TGTGCCAGCAGCTTCTTCCTAGCGGGAGGTGTTTCCTACAATGAGCAGTTCTTC. It codes for CASSFFLAGGVSYNEQFF.

The chain employs TRBV28 and TRBJ1-2; 9 bases match TRBD1. Germline trimming cut 6 bases from V and 4 bases from J; bases unmatched to any gene: 3. CDR1 is MDHEN, CDR2 SYDVKM, per germline. This CDR3 is built from 13 residues. The CDR3 sequence is CASRQGAGYGYTF. CDR3 sequence (DNA): TGTGCCAGCAGACAGGGGGCTGGCTATGGCTACACCTTC.

The chain joins TRBV7-8 to TRBJ1-4; possibly TRBD1 for D (5 bases). V was pared by 5 bases and J by 4 bases, with 11 bases between. Germline V gives CDR1 SGHVS, CDR2 FQNEAQ. CDR3 size: 14 residues. The CDR3 nucleotides read TGTGCCAGCAGCCAGGGACTAAATAATGAAAAACTGTTTTTT. Translated: CASSQGLNNEKLFF.

V is TRBV6-1 and J is TRBJ2-2, with D possibly TRBD2 on 6 matching bases. Trimming took 7 bases from V and 2 from J, leaving 11 bases between them. Germline V CDR1 and CDR2: MNHNS, SASEGT. The CDR3 spans 14 residues. DNA for the CDR3: TGTGCCAGCACCCGGGAGCCTAACACCGGGGAGCTGTTTTTT. Translation gives CASTREPNTGELFF.

This chain uses TRBV5-1 with TRBJ2-2; maybe TRBD1 (5 bases). V dropped 1 base and J dropped 0 bases, with 19 bases sitting between them. Germline V gene sequence: CDR1 SGHRS, CDR2 YFSETQ. This CDR3 comprises 19 residues. This CDR3 is CASSLTQGFGSANTGELFF. Here the CDR3 DNA reads TGCGCCAGCAGCTTGACTCAGGGATTCGGCTCAGCGAACACCGGGGAGCTGTTTTTT.

CDR3 loop: CASSPIAASTDTQYF. In nucleotides, the CDR3 is TGTGCCAGCAGCCCCATAGCGGCTAGCACAGATACGCAGTATTTT. The V call is TRBV7-3, the J call TRBJ2-3; D might be TRBD2 (6 bases). Germline lookup yields CDR1 SGHTA and CDR2 FQGTGA. The CDR3 sequence is 15 residues long. Trimming removed 5 bases at V and 0 bases at J, with 12 bases between.

The genes are TRBV18 and TRBJ2-3; 10 bases line up with TRBD1. Germline lookup yields CDR1 KGHSH and CDR2 LQKENI. The trim removed 6 bases at V and 1 base at J, leaving 4 bases unmatched. This CDR3 spans 15 amino acids. CDR3 region: CASSPTGGGTDTQYF. The CDR3 DNA is TGTGCCAGCTCCCCGACAGGGGGCGGCACAGATACGCAGTATTTT.